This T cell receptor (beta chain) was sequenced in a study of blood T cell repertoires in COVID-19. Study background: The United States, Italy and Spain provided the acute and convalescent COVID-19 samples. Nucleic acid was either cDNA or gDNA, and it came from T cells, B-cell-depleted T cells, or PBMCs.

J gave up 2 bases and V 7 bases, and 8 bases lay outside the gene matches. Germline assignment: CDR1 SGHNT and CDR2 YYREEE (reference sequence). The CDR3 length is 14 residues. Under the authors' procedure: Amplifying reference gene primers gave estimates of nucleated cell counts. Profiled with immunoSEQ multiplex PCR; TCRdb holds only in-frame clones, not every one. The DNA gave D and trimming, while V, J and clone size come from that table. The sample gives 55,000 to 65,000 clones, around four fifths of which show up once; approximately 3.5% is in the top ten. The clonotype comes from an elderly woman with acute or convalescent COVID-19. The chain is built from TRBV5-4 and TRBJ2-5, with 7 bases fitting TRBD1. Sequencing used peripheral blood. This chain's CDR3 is CASHTPGGQETQYF. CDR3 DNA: TGTGCCAGCCATACCCCAGGGGGACAAGAGACCCAGTACTTC.